The clone carrying this T cell receptor beta chain occurred many times. The sample is drawn from a study of regulatory T cells in long-lasting Graves disease. Combining iRepertoire HTBI primers with Arm-PCR of CDR3 regions, the authors built TCR beta libraries. TCRdb re-called the multiplex PCR reads with MiXCR, one entry per CDR3 protein. The repertoire holds some 330,000 distinct CDR3 sequences, with about an eighth as singletons. This sample's time point: newly diagnosed GD, antithyroid drugs for less than 3 months. From PBMCs, RNA was extracted and then used to make the TCR library. Separately, the same data were catalogued under a study of T cells in Graves' hyperthyroidism and ophthalmopathy.

The origin of this receptor is a woman aged 18-29 years with Graves disease. Material: peripheral blood mononuclear cells (PBMCs), obtained at new diagnosis, from a patient treated with antithyroid drugs.

For the CDR3, the DNA is TGCAGTGCCCATTTCTCGGGGCGGGGGCACTATGGCTACACCTTC. This gives the protein CSAHFSGRGHYGYTF. This chain links TRBV20-1 with TRBJ1-2; tentative D call: TRBD1 (6 bases). The CDR3 is 15 amino acids. The germline V gene encodes CDR1 DFQATT and CDR2 SNEGSKA (reference sequence). V was cut by 6 bases and J by 3 bases, with 20 bases left in between.